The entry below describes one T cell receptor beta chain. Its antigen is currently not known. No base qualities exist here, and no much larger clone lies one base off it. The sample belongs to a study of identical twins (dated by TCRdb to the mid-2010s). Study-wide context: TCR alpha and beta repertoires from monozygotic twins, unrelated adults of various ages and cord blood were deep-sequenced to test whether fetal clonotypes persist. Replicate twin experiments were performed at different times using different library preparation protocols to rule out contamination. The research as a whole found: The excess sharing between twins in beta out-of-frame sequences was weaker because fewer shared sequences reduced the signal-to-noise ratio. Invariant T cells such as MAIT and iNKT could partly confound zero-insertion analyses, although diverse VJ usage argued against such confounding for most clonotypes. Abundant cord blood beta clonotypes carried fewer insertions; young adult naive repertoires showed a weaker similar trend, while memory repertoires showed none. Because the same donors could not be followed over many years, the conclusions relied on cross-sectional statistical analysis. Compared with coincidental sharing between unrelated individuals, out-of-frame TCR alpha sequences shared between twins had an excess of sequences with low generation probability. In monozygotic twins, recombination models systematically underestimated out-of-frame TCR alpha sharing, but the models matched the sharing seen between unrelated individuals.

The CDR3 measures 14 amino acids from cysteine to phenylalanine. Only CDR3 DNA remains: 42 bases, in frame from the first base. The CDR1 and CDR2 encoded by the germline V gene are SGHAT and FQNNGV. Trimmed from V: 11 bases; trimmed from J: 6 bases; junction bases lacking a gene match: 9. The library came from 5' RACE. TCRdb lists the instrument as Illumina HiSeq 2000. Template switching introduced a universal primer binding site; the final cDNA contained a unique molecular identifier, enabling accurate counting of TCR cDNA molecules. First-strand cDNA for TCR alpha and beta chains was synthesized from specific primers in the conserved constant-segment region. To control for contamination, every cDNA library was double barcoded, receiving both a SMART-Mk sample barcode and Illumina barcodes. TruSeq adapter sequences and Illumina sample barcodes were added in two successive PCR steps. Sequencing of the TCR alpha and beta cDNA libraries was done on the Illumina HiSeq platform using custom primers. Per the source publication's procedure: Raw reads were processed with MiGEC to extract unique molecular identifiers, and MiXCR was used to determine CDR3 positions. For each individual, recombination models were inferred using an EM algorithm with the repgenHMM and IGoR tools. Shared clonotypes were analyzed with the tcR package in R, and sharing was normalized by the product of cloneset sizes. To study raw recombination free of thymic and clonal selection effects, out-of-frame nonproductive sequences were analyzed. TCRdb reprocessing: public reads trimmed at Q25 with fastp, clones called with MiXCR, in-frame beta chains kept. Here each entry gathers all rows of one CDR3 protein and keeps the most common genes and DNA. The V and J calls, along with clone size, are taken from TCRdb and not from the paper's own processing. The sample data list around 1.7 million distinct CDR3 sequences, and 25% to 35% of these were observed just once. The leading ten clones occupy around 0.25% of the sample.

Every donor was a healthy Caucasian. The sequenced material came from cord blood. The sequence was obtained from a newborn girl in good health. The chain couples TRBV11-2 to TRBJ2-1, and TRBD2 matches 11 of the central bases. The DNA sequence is TGTGCCGCACGGCCTAGCGGGGGGCCCAATGAGCAGTTCTTC. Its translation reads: CAARPSGGPNEQFF.